These 14 T cell receptor beta chains came from one sample sequenced in a study of Graves' ophthalmopathy and Graves' hyperthyroidism. RNA transcripts were the source from which TCR beta CDR3 regions were amplified. The library came from an HTBI-primed first-round RT-PCR and a second-round multiplex PCR. TCRdb fed the multiplex PCR reads into MiXCR, producing one record per CDR3 protein. This sample has 500,000 to 700,000 distinct CDR3 sequences, with under 45% found just once. The sequenced material came from peripheral blood or thyroid tissue (not recorded which). These TCRs come from an adult man with Graves' hyperthyroidism.

This chain connects TRBV24-1 to TRBJ2-2, with 12 nucleotides matching TRBD2. The trim removed 6 bases at V and 5 bases at J, leaving 9 bases unmatched. CDR1 and CDR2 from the germline V gene are KGHDR and SFDVKD. The CDR3 has 17 amino acids. CDR3 in amino acids: CATSLRTSGMSTGELFF. The CDR3 DNA follows: TGTGCCACCAGTCTCAGGACTAGCGGGATGAGTACCGGGGAGCTGTTTTTT.

This clonotype occurred a few times. The junction differs from germline at one of its ends, possibly a read error. The chain couples TRBV7-3 to TRBJ2-7; TRBD2 agrees at 12 bases. The CDR3 consists of 19 residues. Germline V gives CDR1 SGHTA, CDR2 FQGTGA. As DNA, the CDR3 is TGCGCCAGCAGCCAAGCGTTCGGACTAGCGGGGACTAACTCCTACGAGCAGTACTTC. Amino acid sequence: CASSQAFGLAGTNSYEQYF.

CDR3 DNA: TGTGCCAGCTCCGGGGGCAAAACAGGGGGCGCGTATGGCTACACCTTC. Protein sequence: CASSGGKTGGAYGYTF. The chain links TRBV19 to TRBJ1-2; 9 bases match TRBD1. The CDR3 consists of 16 residues. The J segment lost 5 bases and the V segment lost 9 bases, leaving 16 bases of the junction unmatched. In germline, CDR1 is LNHDA, CDR2 SQIVND (reference sequence).

This clonotype has just a few counts. As DNA, the CDR3 is TGTGCCAGTAGTATACCCCGGGCGTCCGGTCCTGAAGCTTTCTTT. This gives the protein CASSIPRASGPEAFF. The chain joins TRBV19 to TRBJ1-1, with D hard to call. The germline gives CDR1 LNHDA, CDR2 SQIVND (reference sequence). This CDR3 is 15 amino acids long. The V and J ends lost 2 bases and 6 bases respectively, with 16 bases between them.

This clonotype was counted a few times. The chain couples TRBV20-1 to TRBJ2-7; 9 bases line up with TRBD1. CDR1 and CDR2 from the germline V gene are DFQATT and SNEGSKA (reference sequence). The CDR3 totals 14 residues. Trimming at V came to 5 bases and at J to 5 bases, leaving 10 bases not matched to a gene. CDR3 in amino acids: CSAFNRQGGHEQYF. CDR3 nucleotide sequence: TGCAGTGCTTTTAACAGACAGGGGGGCCACGAGCAGTACTTC.

This clonotype was counted at least ten times. The chain joins TRBV10-3 to TRBJ2-5, with D maybe TRBD1 (5 bases). Germline V gene sequence: CDR1 ENHRY, CDR2 SYGVKD. Trimming took 3 bases from V and 4 from J, leaving 6 bases between them. The CDR3 consists of 12 residues. This CDR3 reads CAISERGETQYF. The CDR3 DNA sequence: TGTGCCATCAGTGAAAGGGGAGAGACCCAGTACTTC.

This clonotype was seen ten or more times. The chain has TRBV7-3 and TRBJ2-7; 9 nucleotides align to TRBD2. Germline V CDR1 and CDR2: SGHTA, FQGTGA. V shed 5 bases and J 5 bases; nucleotides not matched to a gene: 7. CDR3 length: 14 amino acids. This CDR3 reads CASSISGRVHEQYF. As DNA, the CDR3 is TGTGCCAGCAGCATTAGCGGGAGAGTCCACGAGCAGTACTTC.

This clonotype has a count of ten or more. This sequence joins TRBV24-1 and TRBJ2-2; 15 nucleotides line up with TRBD2. This CDR3 spans 19 amino acids. The germline V gene encodes CDR1 KGHDR and CDR2 SFDVKD. After removal of 3 bases from V and 5 bases from J, the junction contained 9 bases not matched to a gene. CDR3 in amino acids: CATSDAGLAGGLRTGELFF. CDR3 DNA: TGTGCCACCAGTGATGCTGGACTAGCGGGAGGGCTTAGGACCGGGGAGCTGTTTTTT.

Ten or more counts support this clonotype. The CDR3 DNA sequence: TGTGCCAGCAGCTTAAATGGGGGCCGAGGAGAGACCCAGTACTTC. Residues: CASSLNGGRGETQYF. V gene TRBV7-3 combines with J gene TRBJ2-5, with a tentative D call TRBD1 (6 bases). V was pared by 1 base and J by 4 bases, with 13 bases between. The CDR3 is made up of 15 amino acids. CDR1 and CDR2 (germline): SGHTA, FQGTGA.

As to this clonotype: This could be a read error, since a much larger clone is one nucleotide away. This chain links TRBV19 with TRBJ2-7; 10 bases are a match to TRBD2. The CDR3 has 13 amino acids. The germline V gene encodes CDR1 LNHDA and CDR2 SQIVND (reference sequence). CDR3 bases: TGTGCCAGTAGTCCAGCGGGAGGGCTCGAGCAGTGCTTC. Translating gives CASSPAGGLEQCF.

This sequence joins TRBV12-3 or TRBV12-4 and TRBJ2-7, with TRBD2 matching over 8 bases. The junction had 7 bases not matched to a gene; V was cut back by 6 bases and J by 3 bases. The CDR3 is 14 amino acids. The CDR3 spells CASRSSGSLYEQYF. Here the CDR3 DNA reads TGTGCCAGCAGGTCTAGCGGGTCTCTCTACGAGCAGTACTTC.

This clonotype showed up many times. The J gene is TRBJ1-6, the V gene TRBV9; no definite D call. This CDR3 spans 16 amino acids. The ends were cut back, 4 bases at V and 8 bases at J, with 19 bases in the middle. CDR1 and CDR2 (germline): SGDLS, YYNGEE. The CDR3 DNA follows: TGTGCCAGCAGCATAAGCTCGGGATTATTGGATTCACCCCTCCACTTT. Protein product: CASSISSGLLDSPLHF.

The sample holds many counts of this clonotype. This chain links TRBV7-8 with TRBJ2-2, with 11 bases identical to TRBD2. Germline V lookup: CDR1 SGHVS, CDR2 FQNEAQ. This CDR3 is built from 18 residues. V lost 7 bases to trimming and J lost 0 bases; unmatched junction nucleotides: 10. CDR3 protein: CASIHGLAGGTNTGELFF. Here the CDR3 DNA reads TGTGCCAGCATCCATGGGCTAGCGGGGGGCACGAACACCGGGGAGCTGTTTTTT.

This clonotype was counted at least ten times. The chain employs TRBV7-9 and TRBJ1-1, with 8 nucleotides matching TRBD1. Germline V gene data show CDR1 as SEHNR and CDR2 as FQNEAQ (reference sequence). The CDR3 spans 14 residues. Losses at the gene ends were 5 bases for V and 5 bases for J; bases not matched to a gene: 7. CDR3 sequence reads: CASSPDRGWTEAFF. The DNA of the CDR3 is TGTGCCAGCAGCCCTGACAGGGGATGGACTGAAGCTTTCTTT.